This T cell receptor beta chain came from a study of blood T cell repertoires in COVID-19. Whole-study context: There were acute and convalescent COVID-19 samples, and they came from the United States, Italy and Spain. In each case, the material was cDNA or gDNA derived from T cells, B-cell-depleted T cells, or PBMCs.

Per the study methods: The assay estimated nucleated cells by amplifying reference gene primers. The protocol was immunoSEQ multiplex PCR, while the TCRdb copy is restricted to in-frame clones and leaves out a portion. V, J and clone size were drawn from that table, and D and trimming were deduced from the DNA. The sample shows 100,000 to 150,000 clones, 86% of them seen only once. CDR1 is SGHAT, CDR2 FQNNGV, per germline. The V and J ends lost 8 bases and 6 bases respectively, with 13 bases between them. The length of the CDR3 is 12 residues. The source material was peripheral blood. This clonotype originated in a human donor in a cohort sampled during active COVID-19. The chain uses TRBV11-2 and TRBJ2-5; maybe TRBD1 (6 bases). In nucleotides, the CDR3 is TGTGCCAGCTCAGGGGAGCGGAAGACCCAGTACTTC. Residues: CASSGERKTQYF.